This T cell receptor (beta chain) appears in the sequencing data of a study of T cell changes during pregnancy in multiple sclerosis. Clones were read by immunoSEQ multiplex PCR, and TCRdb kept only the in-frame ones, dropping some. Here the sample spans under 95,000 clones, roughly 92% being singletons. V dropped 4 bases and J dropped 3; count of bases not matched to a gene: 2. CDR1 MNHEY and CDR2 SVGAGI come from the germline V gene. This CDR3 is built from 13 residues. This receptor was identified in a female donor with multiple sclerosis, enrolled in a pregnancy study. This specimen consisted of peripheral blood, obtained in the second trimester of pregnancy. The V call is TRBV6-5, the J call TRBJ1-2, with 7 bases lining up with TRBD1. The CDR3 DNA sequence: TGTGCCAGCAGTTTAACAGGGGACTATGGCTACACCTTC. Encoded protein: CASSLTGDYGYTF.